This TCR beta chain appears in the sequencing data of a study of blood T cell repertoires in COVID-19. Study-level information: Some COVID-19 samples were acute and others convalescent; all came from the United States, Italy and Spain. T cells, B-cell-depleted T cells, or PBMCs supplied cDNA or gDNA.

Authors' analysis steps: How many nucleated cells were present was estimated from reference gene primer amplification. Generated by immunoSEQ multiplex PCR, the TCRdb table keeps only in-frame clones and is missing some. The DNA gave D and trimming, while V, J and clone size come from that table. In the table there are more than 85,000 clones, 75% to 85% of which are singletons. V was clipped by 4 bases and J by 1 base; unmatched bases: 17. This CDR3 is built from 19 residues. The V gene's germline CDR1 is KGHDR and CDR2 SFDVKD. The TCR was taken from a man between 65 and 85 years old with acute or convalescent COVID-19. Source material: peripheral blood. V usage is TRBV24-1 and J usage is TRBJ1-2; 7 bases match TRBD1. The DNA for the CDR3 is TGTGCCACCAGTGACCGACGGTTGGGACAGCGAGATTTTAACTATGGCTACACCTTC. Translating it yields CATSDRRLGQRDFNYGYTF.